This T cell receptor beta chain was obtained from a study of CD8 T cells in Susac syndrome. cDNA came from roughly 0.53 to 1 ug RNA primed by random hexamers. The amplification used immunoSEQ multiplex PCR on TCR beta CDR3; it spanned 54 Vbeta and 13 Jbeta. TCRdb independently ran MiXCR on the immunoSEQ multiplex PCR reads; one entry per CDR3 protein. The sample has 150,000 or so distinct CDR3 sequences; approximately 94% are singletons. Germline V gene data show CDR1 as SGHTA and CDR2 as FQGNSA. The CDR3 extends over 15 amino acids. V was clipped by 3 bases and J by 3 bases, with 11 bases between them. CD8+ and CD4+ T cells circulating in blood were sequenced for TCR beta. The multiple sclerosis controls consisted of treatment-naive patients with relapsing-remitting disease, either stable or active.

The chain links TRBV7-2 to TRBJ2-2; weak D call: TRBD2 (7 bases). Sequencing used CD8+ T cells from PBMCs. This TCR came from a human donor with multiple sclerosis. CDR3 DNA sequence: TGTGCCAGCAGCTTCCGGGGGGCCCACACCGGGGAGCTGTTTTTT. Its translation is CASSFRGAHTGELFF.